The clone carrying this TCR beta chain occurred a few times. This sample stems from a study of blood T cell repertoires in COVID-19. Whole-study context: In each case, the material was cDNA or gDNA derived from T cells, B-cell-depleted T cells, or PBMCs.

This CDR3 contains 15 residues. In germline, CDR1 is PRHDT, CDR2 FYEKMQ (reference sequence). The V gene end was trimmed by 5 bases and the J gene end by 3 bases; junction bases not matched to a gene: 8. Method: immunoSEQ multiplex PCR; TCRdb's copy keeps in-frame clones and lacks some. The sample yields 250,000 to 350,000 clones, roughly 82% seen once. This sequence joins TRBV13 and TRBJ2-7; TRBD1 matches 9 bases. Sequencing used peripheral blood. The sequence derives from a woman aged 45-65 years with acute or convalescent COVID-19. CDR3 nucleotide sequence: TGTGCCAGCAGCCTCAACCGGGACAGGGACTACGAGCAGTACTTC. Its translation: CASSLNRDRDYEQYF.